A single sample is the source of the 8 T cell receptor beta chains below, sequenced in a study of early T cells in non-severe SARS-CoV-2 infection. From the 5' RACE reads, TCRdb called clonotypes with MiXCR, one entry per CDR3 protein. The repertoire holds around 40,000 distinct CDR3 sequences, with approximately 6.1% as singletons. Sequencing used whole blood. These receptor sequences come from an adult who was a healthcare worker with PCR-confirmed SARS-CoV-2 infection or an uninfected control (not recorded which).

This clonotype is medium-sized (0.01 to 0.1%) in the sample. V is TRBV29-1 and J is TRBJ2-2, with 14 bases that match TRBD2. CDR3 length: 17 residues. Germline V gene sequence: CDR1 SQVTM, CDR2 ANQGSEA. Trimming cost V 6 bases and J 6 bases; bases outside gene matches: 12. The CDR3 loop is CSVDPGLAGAGAGELFF. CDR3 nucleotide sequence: TGCAGCGTAGATCCGGGACTAGCGGGAGCCGGGGCCGGGGAGCTGTTTTTT.

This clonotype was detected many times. The chain's CDR3 is CASSEQDSGANVLTF. The DNA for the CDR3 is TGTGCCAGCAGTGAACAGGACTCTGGGGCCAACGTCCTGACTTTC. The V gene is TRBV6-5, the J gene TRBJ2-6; perhaps TRBD1 as D (5 bases). The germline gives CDR1 MNHEY, CDR2 SVGAGI. This CDR3 contains 15 residues. Trimming removed 5 bases from V and 0 bases from J, with 8 bases in between.

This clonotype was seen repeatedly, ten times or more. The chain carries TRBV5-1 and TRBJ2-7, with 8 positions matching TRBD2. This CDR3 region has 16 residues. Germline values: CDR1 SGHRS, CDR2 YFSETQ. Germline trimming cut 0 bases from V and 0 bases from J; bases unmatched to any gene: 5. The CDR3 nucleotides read TGCGCCAGCAGCTTGGATGGGACTAGTGTCTCCTACGAGCAGTACTTC. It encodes CASSLDGTSVSYEQYF.

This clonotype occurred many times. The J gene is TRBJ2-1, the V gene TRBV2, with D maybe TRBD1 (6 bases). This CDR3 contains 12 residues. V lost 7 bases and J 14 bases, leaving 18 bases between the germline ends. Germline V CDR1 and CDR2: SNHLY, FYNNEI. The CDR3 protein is CASTNPTGLEFF. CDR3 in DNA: TGTGCCAGCACCAACCCAACAGGGCTCGAGTTCTTC. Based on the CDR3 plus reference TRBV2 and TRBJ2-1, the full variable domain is EPEVTQTPSHQVTQMGQEVILRCVPISNHLYFYWYRQILGQKVEFLVSFYNNEISEKSEIFDDQFSVERPDGSNFTLKIRSTKLEDSAMYFCASTNPTGLEFFGPGTRLTVL.

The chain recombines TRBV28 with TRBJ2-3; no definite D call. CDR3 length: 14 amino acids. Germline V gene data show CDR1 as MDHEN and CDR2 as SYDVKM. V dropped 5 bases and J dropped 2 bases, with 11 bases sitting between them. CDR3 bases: TGTGCCAGCAGTGTAGGCGGTGACACAGATACGCAGTATTTT. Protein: CASSVGGDTDTQYF. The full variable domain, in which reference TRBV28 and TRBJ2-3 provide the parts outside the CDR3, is DVKVTQSSRYLVKRTGEKVFLECVQDMDHENMFWYRQDPGLGLRLIYFSYDVKMKEKGDIPEGYSVSREKKERFSLILESASTNQTSMYLCASSVGGDTDTQYFGPGTRLTVL.

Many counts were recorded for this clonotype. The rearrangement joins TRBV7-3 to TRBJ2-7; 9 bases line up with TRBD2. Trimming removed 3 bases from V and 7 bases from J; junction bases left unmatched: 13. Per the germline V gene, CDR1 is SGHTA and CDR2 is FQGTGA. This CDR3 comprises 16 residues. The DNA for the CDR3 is TGTGCCAGCAGCTTGGATGGGGCGGGAGGGCCTAGGGAGCAGTACTTC. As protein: CASSLDGAGGPREQYF.

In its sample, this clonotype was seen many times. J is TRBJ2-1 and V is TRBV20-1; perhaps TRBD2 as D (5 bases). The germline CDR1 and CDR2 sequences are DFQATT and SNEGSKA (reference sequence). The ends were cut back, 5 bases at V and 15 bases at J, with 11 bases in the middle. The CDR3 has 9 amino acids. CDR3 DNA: TGCAGTGCTGGGTGGGGAGCGTTCTTC. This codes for CSAGWGAFF.

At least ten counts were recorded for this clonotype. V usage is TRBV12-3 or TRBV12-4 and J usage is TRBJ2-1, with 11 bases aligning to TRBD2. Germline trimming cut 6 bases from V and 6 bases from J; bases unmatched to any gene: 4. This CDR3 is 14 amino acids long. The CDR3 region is CASSGLAGINEQFF. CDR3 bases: TGTGCCAGCAGCGGACTAGCGGGTATCAATGAGCAGTTCTTC.